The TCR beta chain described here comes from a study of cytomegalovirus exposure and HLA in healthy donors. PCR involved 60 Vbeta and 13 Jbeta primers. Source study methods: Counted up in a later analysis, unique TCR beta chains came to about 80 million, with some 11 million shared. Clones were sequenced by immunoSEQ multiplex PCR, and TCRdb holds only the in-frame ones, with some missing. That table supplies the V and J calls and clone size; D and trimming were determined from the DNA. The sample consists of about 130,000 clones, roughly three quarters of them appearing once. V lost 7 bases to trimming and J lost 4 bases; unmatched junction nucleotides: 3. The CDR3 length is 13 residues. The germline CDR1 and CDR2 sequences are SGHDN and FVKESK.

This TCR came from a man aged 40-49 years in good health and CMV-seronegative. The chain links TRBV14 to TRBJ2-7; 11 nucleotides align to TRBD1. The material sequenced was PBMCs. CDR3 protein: CASNRDRGYEQYF. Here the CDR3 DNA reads TGTGCCAGCAATCGGGACAGGGGGTACGAGCAGTACTTC.